Shown below are 13 T cell receptor beta chains from a single sample sequenced in a study of brain T cells in children with intractable seizures (dated by TCRdb to the early 2020s). The sample's time point label, in plain terms: blood from clinic visit 5 months post-surgery; TSC patient then seizure free. The method was the immunoSEQ multiplex PCR assay. TCRdb provides this immuneACCESS table in a form limited to in-frame rearrangements. Some clones are lacking; in checked studies, under half of them reflect an unresolved V gene, and why the rest are absent is not known. This sample is represented by around 340,000 clones; about 93% of them were singletons. The ten largest make up 5.5% to 6% of the sample. The sequencing here drew on peripheral blood, taken approximately 5 months after surgery. Source of these receptors: a boy under two years old with tuberous sclerosis and intractable seizures.

The chain uses TRBV5-6 and TRBJ2-7, with a possible D match to TRBD1 (6 bases). Germline V gene lookup returns CDR1 SGHDT and CDR2 YYEEEE. Trimming stripped 0 bases from V and 6 bases from J, with 7 bases between. CDR3 length equals 12 residues. Here the CDR3 reads CASSLGGPEQYF. CDR3 in DNA: TGTGCCAGCAGCTTGGGGGGGCCCGAGCAGTACTTC.

The CDR3 loop reads CASSPGTSGGIEQFF. The CDR3 DNA is TGTGCCAGCAGCCCCGGGACTAGCGGGGGGATTGAGCAGTTCTTC. V and J are TRBV9 and TRBJ2-1, with 15 bases lining up with TRBD2. The CDR3 loop spans 15 amino acids. Germline V gene lookup returns CDR1 SGDLS and CDR2 YYNGEE. Trimming at V came to 4 bases and at J to 9 bases, leaving 5 bases not matched to a gene.

This clone has a single count. The J gene is TRBJ2-3, the V gene TRBV6-5; the D gene could be TRBD1 or TRBD2 (5 bases each). V dropped 5 bases and J dropped 8 bases, with 11 bases sitting between them. The germline V gene has CDR1 MNHEY and CDR2 SVGAGI. CDR3 length: 12 residues. In DNA, the CDR3 is TGTGCCAGCAGTCCCCTTGGGGGTACGCAGTATTTT. Translation: CASSPLGGTQYF.

This chain joins TRBV4-1 and TRBJ1-2; D perhaps matches TRBD1 (6 bases). Trimming pared 1 base from V and 3 bases from J, leaving 9 bases between. The length of the CDR3 is 14 residues. Germline V gives CDR1 MGHRA, CDR2 YSYEKL. CDR3: CASSQVAGDYGYTF. CDR3 DNA: TGCGCCAGCAGCCAAGTCGCAGGGGACTATGGCTACACCTTC.

This chain connects TRBV28 to TRBJ2-4, with D uncertain. The CDR3 is 14 residues long. The V end was cut by 3 bases, the J end by 8 bases, with 14 bases between. Germline V gene sequence: CDR1 MDHEN, CDR2 SYDVKM. The CDR3 here is CASSLGSHWDIQYF. The CDR3 DNA reads TGTGCCAGCAGTTTGGGTAGCCATTGGGACATTCAGTACTTC.

The chain uses TRBV2 and TRBJ1-2; D possibly corresponds to TRBD1 (5 bases). CDR1 and CDR2 from the germline V gene are SNHLY and FYNNEI. V lost 7 bases to trimming and J lost 2 bases, with 14 bases between them. This CDR3 spans 14 amino acids. The CDR3 loop is CASTPNRSNYGYTF. The CDR3 coding sequence is TGTGCCAGCACCCCCAACAGGTCCAACTATGGCTACACCTTC.

This chain uses TRBV2 with TRBJ1-2, with 7 bases identical to TRBD1. Trimming took 6 bases from V and 0 from J; bases not matched to a gene: 4. The CDR3 consists of 14 residues. CDR1 SNHLY and CDR2 FYNNEI come from the germline V gene. Here the CDR3 reads CASRGTASNYGYTF. DNA of the CDR3: TGTGCCAGCAGGGGGACAGCTTCTAACTATGGCTACACCTTC.

The rearrangement joins TRBV5-1 to TRBJ2-1; D remains ambiguous. This CDR3 contains 14 residues. CDR1 is SGHRS, CDR2 YFSETQ, per germline. V was shortened by 0 bases and J by 7 bases, with 11 bases between the two germline ends. In nucleotides, the CDR3 is TGCGCCAGCAGCTTGGAAGTGGCAAGGAATGAGCAGTTCTTC. This codes for CASSLEVARNEQFF.

This chain joins TRBV6-5 and TRBJ2-5, with D unresolved. This CDR3 has 13 residues. With 5 bases removed from V and 0 bases from J, the gap between germline ends came to 7 bases. CDR1 is MNHEY and CDR2 is SVGAGI in the germline V gene. The CDR3 DNA reads TGTGCCAGCAGTCGCAAGAACCAAGAGACCCAGTACTTC. It specifies CASSRKNQETQYF.

The CDR3 region is CASSTPAGARSYTF. CDR3 bases: TGTGCCAGCAGCACCCCGGCCGGGGCTAGGAGCTACACCTTC. This sequence joins TRBV5-4 and TRBJ1-2; possibly TRBD1 for D (5 bases). Germline CDR1 and CDR2: SGHNT and YYREEE (reference sequence). The CDR3 covers 14 residues. Trimming removed 4 bases from V and 9 bases from J, with 19 bases in between.

The J gene is TRBJ1-5, the V gene TRBV7-9; no definite D call. The V end was cut by 5 bases, the J end by 4 bases, with 12 bases between. The V gene's germline CDR1 is SEHNR and CDR2 FQNEAQ (reference sequence). This CDR3 is 14 amino acids long. The CDR3 is CASSTEGGNQPQHF. CDR3 nucleotides: TGTGCCAGCAGCACCGAGGGAGGTAATCAGCCCCAGCATTTT. The whole variable domain, filled in from reference TRBV7-9 and TRBJ1-5, reads DTGVSQNPRHKITKRGQNVTFRCDPISEHNRLYWYRQTLGQGPEFLTYFQNEAQLEKSRLLSDRFSAERPKGSFSTLEIQRTEQGDSAMYLCASSTEGGNQPQHFGDGTRLSIL.

The rearrangement uses TRBV27 and TRBJ2-1; 13 positions agree with TRBD2. Germline trimming cut 6 bases from V and 0 bases from J; bases unmatched to any gene: 14. This CDR3 is 20 amino acids long. Germline loops: CDR1 MNHEY, CDR2 SMNVEV (reference sequence). DNA for the CDR3: TGTGCCAGCAGCCCTCCGACTAGCGGGAGGACCCCGAGCTCCTACAATGAGCAGTTCTTC. Translation: CASSPPTSGRTPSSYNEQFF.

This clone showed up just once. The chain carries TRBV6-1 and TRBJ2-7, with 7 positions matching TRBD1. V lost 0 bases and J lost 4; bases outside the gene matches: 3. In germline, CDR1 is MNHNS, CDR2 SASEGT. CDR3 size: 14 residues. The CDR3 reads CASSEADRKYEQYF. CDR3 nucleotide sequence: TGTGCCAGCAGTGAAGCGGACAGGAAATACGAGCAGTACTTC.